The next 30 T cell receptor beta chains were all read from a single sample in a study of CD8+ T cells in alopecia areata. Once RNA had been extracted, it was reverse transcribed into cDNA to act as the sequencing template. Assay used: immunoSEQ multiplex PCR; TCRdb lists only in-frame clones, some missing. The data contain about 34,000 clones, 55% of them seen just once; the ten biggest clones take up around 43%. The source material was NKG2D-high CD8+ T cells sorted from blood. The source of these receptors is a human donor with alopecia areata.

The chain is built from TRBV7-9 and TRBJ2-2, with 8 bases fitting TRBD1. J was trimmed by 7 bases and V by 7 bases; bases with no gene match: 5. Germline V lookup: CDR1 SEHNR, CDR2 FQNEAQ (reference sequence). The CDR3 contains 13 residues. CDR3 residues: CASTPGGGGELFF. DNA of the CDR3: TGTGCCAGCACCCCAGGGGGCGGCGGGGAGCTGTTTTTT.

This clone has only a few counts. The V and J genes are TRBV28 and TRBJ2-3; TRBD1 agrees at 7 bases. The germline V gene encodes CDR1 MDHEN and CDR2 SYDVKM. The CDR3 contains 16 residues. V shed 4 bases and J 1 base; nucleotides not matched to a gene: 8. The CDR3 DNA sequence: TGTGCCAGCAGTTGGGGACAGTCGAGAGGCACAGATACGCAGTATTTT. Translated: CASSWGQSRGTDTQYF. Full variable domain (missing parts from reference TRBV28 and TRBJ2-3): DVKVTQSSRYLVKRTGEKVFLECVQDMDHENMFWYRQDPGLGLRLIYFSYDVKMKEKGDIPEGYSVSREKKERFSLILESASTNQTSMYLCASSWGQSRGTDTQYFGPGTRLTVL.

The rearrangement uses TRBV5-1 and TRBJ1-2; D remains unclear. The V end lost 7 bases, the J end lost 6 bases, and 13 bases lay between the germline ends. This CDR3 is 12 amino acids long. CDR1 is SGHRS and CDR2 is YFSETQ in the germline V gene. The CDR3 protein is CASGSYRDGYTF. The CDR3 DNA sequence: TGCGCCAGCGGATCTTACCGAGATGGCTACACCTTC.

This clone is judged medium-sized. The chain recombines TRBV4-3 with TRBJ2-3; no reliable D call. Germline V gives CDR1 LGHNA, CDR2 YSLEER. This CDR3 spans 14 amino acids. V was clipped by 0 bases and J by 6 bases, with 10 bases between them. The CDR3 protein is CASSQDEGFDTQYF. In DNA form, the CDR3 reads TGCGCCAGCAGCCAAGATGAAGGATTCGATACGCAGTATTTT.

The CDR3 reads CASSGGWTDTQYF. As DNA, the CDR3 is TGTGCCAGTTCCGGGGGTTGGACAGATACGCAGTATTTT. The chain employs TRBV19 and TRBJ2-3, with D possibly TRBD2 on 6 matching bases. The CDR3 has 13 residues. From germline, CDR1 is LNHDA and CDR2 SQIVND (reference sequence). V lost 8 bases and J lost 3, with 12 bases in between.

This clone was detected a few times. J is TRBJ2-5 and V is TRBV7-3; the match to TRBD2 covers 10 bases. The germline V gene encodes CDR1 SGHTA and CDR2 FQGTGA. The CDR3 runs to 15 residues. Germline trimming cut 4 bases from V and 1 base from J; bases unmatched to any gene: 3. The CDR3 region has the DNA TGTGCCAGCAGCTCTAGCGGGGGAGTCCAAGAGACCCAGTACTTC. Its translation is CASSSSGGVQETQYF.

The rearrangement joins TRBV4-3 to TRBJ2-2; 9 nucleotides align to TRBD2. V was clipped by 2 bases and J by 4 bases; unmatched bases: 8. Per the germline V gene, CDR1 is LGHNA and CDR2 is YSLEER. The CDR3 runs to 17 residues. The DNA of the CDR3 is TGCGCCAGCAGCCAATCAGGACTAGCGTACTTCACCGGGGAGCTGTTTTTT. Amino acid sequence: CASSQSGLAYFTGELFF.

This clone was recorded once. This chain connects TRBV27 to TRBJ1-2; D might be TRBD1 (6 bases). In germline, CDR1 is MNHEY, CDR2 SMNVEV (reference sequence). Trimming took 6 bases from V and 1 from J, leaving 21 bases between them. The CDR3 is made up of 17 amino acids. In DNA form, the CDR3 reads TGTGCCAGCAGACCAACCGGGACACCTTATGATAACTATGGCTACACCTTC. Protein: CASRPTGTPYDNYGYTF.

The V and J genes are TRBV29-1 and TRBJ2-1; 7 bases are shared with TRBD1. This CDR3 has 15 amino acids. Germline V CDR1 and CDR2: SQVTM, ANQGSEA. V gave up 4 bases and J gave up 4 bases; unmatched junction bases: 10. The CDR3 nucleotides are TGCAGCGTTGTATATAGGGACAGTCCATACAATGAGCAGTTCTTC. Translation: CSVVYRDSPYNEQFF.

This clone is termed medium-sized (0.01 to 0.1%). The chain employs TRBV11-2 and TRBJ2-3, with D possibly being TRBD1 (6 bases). The V end was cut by 2 bases, the J end by 1 base, with 10 bases between. Germline CDR1 is SGHAT and CDR2 is FQNNGV. This CDR3 is 15 amino acids long. This CDR3 reads CASSLMGHRTDTQYF. The CDR3 DNA sequence: TGTGCCAGCAGCTTAATGGGACACCGCACAGATACGCAGTATTTT.

The chain couples TRBV27 to TRBJ2-6, with D unresolved. The CDR3 spans 19 residues. V dropped 1 base and J dropped 3 bases, with 19 bases sitting between them. Per germline, CDR1 MNHEY and CDR2 SMNVEV (reference sequence). CDR3 residues: CASSLFSHDAVGGANVLTF. CDR3 nucleotide sequence: TGTGCCAGCAGTTTATTCTCCCACGACGCGGTTGGTGGGGCCAACGTCCTGACTTTC.

CDR3 in amino acids: CASSPREGNEQFF. CDR3 in DNA: TGCGCCAGCAGCCCGCGGGAGGGCAATGAGCAGTTCTTC. This chain links TRBV4-3 with TRBJ2-1; 9 nucleotides match TRBD2. With V trimmed by 4 bases and J by 6 bases, 1 base remained unmatched. There are 13 residues in the CDR3. Germline-derived CDR1 and CDR2 are LGHNA and YSLEER.

The rearrangement uses TRBV9 and TRBJ2-1; TRBD2 might be the D (6 bases). CDR1 is SGDLS, CDR2 YYNGEE, per germline. The V end lost 3 bases, the J end lost 2 bases, and 6 bases lay between the germline ends. The CDR3 extends over 13 amino acids. Here the CDR3 reads CASSGGTYNEQFF. The DNA for the CDR3 is TGTGCCAGCAGCGGCGGGACCTACAATGAGCAGTTCTTC.

The chain combines TRBV19 with TRBJ2-1; 9 nucleotides match TRBD2. CDR3 length: 15 amino acids. V dropped 4 bases and J dropped 9; count of bases not matched to a gene: 10. Germline CDR1 is LNHDA and CDR2 is SQIVND (reference sequence). CDR3 residues: CASSTRLAGVGEQFF. The CDR3, as DNA: TGTGCCAGTAGTACCCGGTTAGCGGGAGTCGGTGAGCAGTTCTTC. The whole variable domain, filled in from reference TRBV19 and TRBJ2-1, reads DGGITQSPKYLFRKEGQNVTLSCEQNLNHDAMYWYRQDPGQGLRLIYYSQIVNDFQKGDIAEGYSVSREKKESFPLTVTSAQKNPTAFYLCASSTRLAGVGEQFFGPGTRLTVL.

A few counts support this clone. This sequence joins TRBV29-1 and TRBJ1-1; D unclear. CDR3 length: 12 residues. Trimming removed 7 bases from V and 5 bases from J, with 14 bases in between. Germline V gene sequence: CDR1 SQVTM, CDR2 ANQGSEA. The CDR3 here is CSGVGTVTEAFF. The CDR3 DNA reads as TGCAGCGGTGTTGGTACGGTGACTGAAGCTTTCTTT.

The V gene is TRBV9, the J gene TRBJ2-7, with D hard to call. V lost 4 bases and J lost 6, with 14 bases in between. Per the germline V gene, CDR1 is SGDLS and CDR2 is YYNGEE. CDR3 length: 13 residues. This CDR3 reads CASSTSDWGEQYF. CDR3 in DNA: TGTGCCAGCAGCACGAGTGACTGGGGCGAGCAGTACTTC.

There are a few counts of this clone. The chain has TRBV2 and TRBJ2-1; D is perhaps TRBD2 (5 bases). CDR3 length: 12 amino acids. The germline V and J ends were trimmed by 7 bases and 8 bases, with 12 bases remaining between them. The V gene's germline CDR1 is SNHLY and CDR2 FYNNEI. DNA for the CDR3: TGTGCCAGCACGTTGCCGCGGGATGAGCAGTTCTTC. Encoded protein: CASTLPRDEQFF.

This clone ranks as medium-sized. The genes are TRBV5-1 and TRBJ2-1; 13 bases line up with TRBD2. With V trimmed by 0 bases and J by 10 bases, 13 bases remained unmatched. The CDR3 loop spans 18 amino acids. Germline V CDR1 and CDR2: SGHRS, YFSETQ. In DNA form, the CDR3 reads TGCGCCAGCAGCTTGGGACTCACTAGCGGGAGGGCCGTGGACGAGCAGTTCTTC. This gives the protein CASSLGLTSGRAVDEQFF.

The V gene is TRBV27, the J gene TRBJ1-2; D unresolved. This CDR3 has 15 residues. Germline values: CDR1 MNHEY, CDR2 SMNVEV (reference sequence). The V end was cut by 3 bases, the J end by 6 bases, with 17 bases between. CDR3 nucleotide sequence: TGTGCCAGCAGTTTCCTCCCGCCAGTGGCGGATGGCTACACCTTC. This translates into CASSFLPPVADGYTF.

In its sample, this clone was seen a few times. Different DNA sequences within this sample yield the same CDR3. V gene TRBV7-2 combines with J gene TRBJ1-2; D possibly corresponds to TRBD1 (6 bases). Germline V gene data show CDR1 as SGHTA and CDR2 as FQGNSA. The CDR3 sequence is 12 residues long. With 5 bases removed from V and 8 bases from J, the gap between germline ends came to 12 bases. DNA of the CDR3: TGTGCCAGCAGCCCCAGGACAGACGGCTACACCTTC. This gives the protein CASSPRTDGYTF.

This clone has only a few counts. The chain links TRBV28 to TRBJ2-7; TRBD1 is a possible D gene (5 bases). The CDR3 extends over 15 amino acids. CDR1 and CDR2 from the germline V gene are MDHEN and SYDVKM. Deletions cut 5 bases from V and 2 bases from J, with 16 bases between. The CDR3 loop reads CASSPSADSAYEQYF. The CDR3 bases are TGTGCCAGCAGTCCCTCTGCCGACAGTGCCTACGAGCAGTACTTC. Using reference TRBV28 and TRBJ2-7 for the parts outside the CDR3, the full variable domain is DVKVTQSSRYLVKRTGEKVFLECVQDMDHENMFWYRQDPGLGLRLIYFSYDVKMKEKGDIPEGYSVSREKKERFSLILESASTNQTSMYLCASSPSADSAYEQYFGPGTRLTVT.

The gene calls are TRBV28 and TRBJ2-3, with 7 bases lining up with TRBD1. CDR1 MDHEN and CDR2 SYDVKM come from the germline V gene. V was clipped by 3 bases and J by 0 bases; unmatched bases: 9. The CDR3 covers 17 residues. CDR3 sequence: CASSLGQKVFSTDTQYF. The DNA for the CDR3 is TGTGCCAGCAGTTTGGGACAGAAAGTTTTTAGCACAGATACGCAGTATTTT.

The genes are TRBV29-1 and TRBJ2-7; D could derive from TRBD1 or TRBD2 (5 bases each). The V end was cut by 1 base, the J end by 2 bases, with 9 bases between. In germline, CDR1 is SQVTM, CDR2 ANQGSEA. The CDR3 consists of 13 residues. This chain's CDR3 is CSVEGGTPYEQYF. In DNA, the CDR3 is TGCAGCGTTGAAGGAGGGACCCCCTACGAGCAGTACTTC.

This chain links TRBV19 with TRBJ2-3; no reliable D call. The CDR3 extends over 16 amino acids. V was cut by 0 bases and J by 0 bases, with 10 bases left in between. Germline V gene data show CDR1 as LNHDA and CDR2 as SQIVND (reference sequence). This CDR3 is CASSIEGHRSTDTQYF. In nucleotides, the CDR3 is TGTGCCAGTAGTATAGAGGGCCACCGTAGCACAGATACGCAGTATTTT.

The chain combines TRBV7-3 with TRBJ1-6; a possible D gene is TRBD1 (5 bases). Germline V gene sequence: CDR1 SGHTA, CDR2 FQGTGA. Trimming left V 6 bases short and J 14 bases short, with 11 bases between. CDR3 length: 11 amino acids. In DNA, the CDR3 is TGTGCCAGCAGGTTCCAGGGCACCCTCCACTTT. It specifies CASRFQGTLHF.

This clone is a singleton in its sample. The rearrangement links TRBV29-1 to TRBJ1-2; 7 bases are shared with TRBD1. The CDR3 spans 12 residues. Trimming at V came to 6 bases and at J to 6 bases, leaving 7 bases not matched to a gene. Germline V gives CDR1 SQVTM, CDR2 ANQGSEA. CDR3 sequence reads: CSVHTGADGYTF. CDR3 in DNA: TGCAGCGTCCACACAGGGGCCGATGGCTACACCTTC.

In its sample, this clone was seen a few times. The V gene is TRBV13, the J gene TRBJ2-4; D unclear. Trimming shortened V by 5 bases and J by 9 bases, and 14 bases separated the two germline ends. CDR3 length: 13 amino acids. Germline CDR1 PRHDT, CDR2 FYEKMQ (reference sequence). CDR3 loop: CASSPPLLGIQYF. The CDR3 DNA reads TGTGCCAGCAGCCCCCCCCTCCTTGGCATTCAGTACTTC.

This chain uses TRBV19 with TRBJ2-7; weak D call: TRBD2 (6 bases). The CDR3 contains 15 residues. V was cut by 3 bases and J by 2 bases, with 14 bases left in between. Germline CDR1 and CDR2: LNHDA and SQIVND (reference sequence). The CDR3 nucleotides read TGTGCCAGTAGTATTGGTGGAGGGTGGGCCTACGAGCAGTACTTC. Encoded protein: CASSIGGGWAYEQYF.

Only one count was recorded for this clone. The chain carries TRBV29-1 and TRBJ1-2, with D unresolved. The CDR3 runs 13 residues. The germline CDR1 and CDR2 sequences are SQVTM and ANQGSEA. The V end lost 5 bases, the J end lost 8 bases, and 18 bases lay between the germline ends. DNA for the CDR3: TGCAGCGTTTACTCCTCGGCGATAGGGGGCTACACCTTC. Residues: CSVYSSAIGGYTF.

This clone was counted between two and nine times. The chain has TRBV7-9 and TRBJ1-1; D ambiguous. Germline CDR1 SEHNR, CDR2 FQNEAQ (reference sequence). This CDR3 is built from 14 residues. The V end was cut by 4 bases, the J end by 1 base, with 10 bases between. The CDR3 loop reads CASSSKTANTEAFF. As DNA, the CDR3 is TGTGCCAGCAGCTCAAAGACGGCGAACACTGAAGCTTTCTTT.